Below, 20 T cell receptor beta chains from the same sample are listed, as sequenced in a study of T cells in narcolepsy. TCRdb's copy holds only in-frame clones and misses some; the assay was immunoSEQ multiplex PCR. The repertoire has roughly 25,000 clones, 85% to 90% of them found once; the top ten carry 1.3%. The sequenced sample consisted of CD45RA- memory CD4+ T cells from PBMCs. The receptors were gathered from a human donor with narcolepsy.

V usage is TRBV6-6 and J usage is TRBJ2-1, with D possibly being TRBD1 (6 bases). The CDR3 spans 15 residues. Trimming cost V 2 bases and J 4 bases, with 12 bases left between them. Germline values: CDR1 MNHNY, CDR2 SVGAGI (reference sequence). This CDR3 reads CASSYGQGLYNEQFF. The CDR3 DNA is TGTGCCAGCAGTTACGGGCAGGGGCTTTACAATGAGCAGTTCTTC.

DNA of the CDR3: TGTGCCAGCAGTCCCGAGTCTGGGGCCAACGTCCTGACTTTC. Translating it yields CASSPESGANVLTF. This chain joins TRBV5-6 and TRBJ2-6; D remains ambiguous. Trimming shortened V by 5 bases and J by 1 base, and 7 bases separated the two germline ends. Germline CDR1 SGHDT, CDR2 YYEEEE. The CDR3 has 14 amino acids.

The chain employs TRBV7-2 and TRBJ1-6; the D gene is possibly TRBD1 (5 bases). The CDR3 consists of 17 residues. V lost 1 base and J lost 10, with 20 bases in between. The V gene's germline CDR1 is SGHTA and CDR2 FQGNSA. This CDR3 reads CASSLGGSGRLRSPLHF. CDR3 DNA sequence: TGTGCCAGCAGCTTAGGGGGGTCAGGGAGGCTCCGATCACCCCTCCACTTT.

The chain joins TRBV18 to TRBJ1-3, with TRBD1 as a possible D gene (6 bases). Germline V lookup: CDR1 KGHSH, CDR2 LQKENI. V was clipped by 6 bases and J by 2 bases, with 14 bases between them. The CDR3 length is 15 residues. As DNA, the CDR3 is TGTGCCAGCTCGCCTACGGACAGTGCTGGAAACACCATATATTTT. Its translation: CASSPTDSAGNTIYF.

With regard to this clone: Other DNA sequences in this specimen translate into the identical CDR3. The chain recombines TRBV6-1 with TRBJ1-5, with D possibly matching TRBD1 (5 bases). Germline-derived CDR1 and CDR2 are MNHNS and SASEGT. Between the trimmed V and J ends, which lost 4 bases and 7 bases, there was a span of 14 bases. The CDR3 has 14 amino acids. For the CDR3, the DNA is TGTGCCAGCAGTGGTTCACAGGCAGGCCAGCCCCAGCATTTT. Encoded protein: CASSGSQAGQPQHF.

The chain has TRBV10-3 and TRBJ1-1; D might be TRBD1 (5 bases). Trimming removed 6 bases from V and 8 bases from J, with 13 bases in between. The CDR3 has 12 residues. Germline assignment: CDR1 ENHRY and CDR2 SYGVKD. CDR3: CAIRESRGEAFF. The CDR3 DNA reads TGTGCCATCAGGGAATCAAGGGGAGAAGCTTTCTTT.

The genes are TRBV6-1 and TRBJ1-5, with 8 bases identical to TRBD1. The CDR3 contains 14 residues. CDR1 MNHNS and CDR2 SASEGT come from the germline V gene. Trimming at V came to 9 bases and at J to 2 bases, leaving 6 bases not matched to a gene. CDR3 region: CASNLGQGNQPQHF. The CDR3 coding sequence is TGTGCCAGTAATCTGGGACAGGGCAATCAGCCCCAGCATTTT.

The rearrangement uses TRBV6-1 and TRBJ2-3; a weak D match, TRBD1 (5 bases). Deletions cut 3 bases from V and 0 bases from J, with 13 bases between. Germline V CDR1 and CDR2: MNHNS, SASEGT. The CDR3 sequence is 16 residues long. CDR3 sequence: CASSEAPDTSTDTQYF. The CDR3 nucleotides read TGTGCCAGCAGTGAGGCCCCGGACACTAGCACAGATACGCAGTATTTT.

This clone turned up a few times. The chain joins TRBV19 to TRBJ1-6; possibly TRBD1 for D (5 bases). CDR1 and CDR2 from the germline V gene are LNHDA and SQIVND (reference sequence). The CDR3 is 15 amino acids. Trimming shortened V by 3 bases and J by 9 bases, and 15 bases separated the two germline ends. CDR3 loop: CASSMGRSARSPLHF. The CDR3 DNA reads as TGTGCCAGTAGTATGGGGCGAAGCGCCCGTTCACCCCTCCACTTT. Full variable domain (remainder filled in from reference TRBV19 and TRBJ1-6): DGGITQSPKYLFRKEGQNVTLSCEQNLNHDAMYWYRQDPGQGLRLIYYSQIVNDFQKGDIAEGYSVSREKKESFPLTVTSAQKNPTAFYLCASSMGRSARSPLHFGNGTRLTVT.

The chain recombines TRBV2 with TRBJ2-2, with 14 nucleotides matching TRBD2. CDR1 and CDR2 from the germline V gene are SNHLY and FYNNEI. The CDR3 length is 14 residues. J was trimmed by 5 bases and V by 9 bases; bases with no gene match: 2. Here the CDR3 DNA reads TGTGCCAGGGGACTAGCGGGAGAAACCGGGGAGCTGTTTTTT. Encoded protein: CARGLAGETGELFF.

J is TRBJ2-3 and V is TRBV5-1, with D perhaps matching TRBD1 (5 bases). V lost 4 bases and J 2 bases, leaving 14 bases between the germline ends. Germline loops: CDR1 SGHRS, CDR2 YFSETQ. The CDR3 has 15 amino acids. DNA of the CDR3: TGCGCCAGCAGCCTGGCCTCGACAGACACAGATACGCAGTATTTT. Protein sequence: CASSLASTDTDTQYF.

V usage is TRBV30 and J usage is TRBJ2-6; 10 nucleotides agree with TRBD2. The CDR3 totals 17 residues. V was clipped by 0 bases and J by 4 bases; unmatched bases: 6. The V gene's germline CDR1 is GTSNPN and CDR2 SVGIG (reference sequence). CDR3 sequence: CAWSVRLAGLGANVLTF. In nucleotides, the CDR3 is TGTGCCTGGAGTGTACGACTAGCGGGTTTGGGGGCCAACGTCCTGACTTTC.

This rearrangement joins TRBV5-1 to TRBJ1-2; D unclear. Germline CDR1 SGHRS, CDR2 YFSETQ. V was clipped by 1 base and J by 8 bases, with 15 bases between them. CDR3 size: 14 residues. CDR3 nucleotides: TGCGCCAGCAGCTTGAGCTGGGGAGAAGAAGGCTACACCTTC. It codes for CASSLSWGEEGYTF.

The genes are TRBV9 and TRBJ2-7, with 10 bases that match TRBD1. The V and J ends lost 6 bases and 3 bases, in that order; junction bases with no gene match: 6. This CDR3 has 14 residues. Germline CDR1 reads SGDLS; CDR2 reads YYNGEE. The CDR3 DNA reads TGTGCCAGCAACAAGGGACAGGGGAACTACGAGCAGTACTTC. Translation gives CASNKGQGNYEQYF.

The rearrangement joins TRBV11-3 to TRBJ2-3; TRBD2 matches at 9 bases. The germline gives CDR1 SGHNT, CDR2 YENEEA. The CDR3 totals 14 residues. V was clipped by 5 bases and J by 5 bases; unmatched bases: 5. DNA for the CDR3: TGTGCCAGCAGCCCGGGACTAGCAATAGATACGCAGTATTTT. It is translated as CASSPGLAIDTQYF. The full variable domain, in which reference TRBV11-3 and TRBJ2-3 provide the parts outside the CDR3, is EAGVVQSPRYKIIEKKQPVAFWCNPISGHNTLYWYLQNLGQGPELLIRYENEEAVDDSQLPKDRFSAERLKGVDSTLKIQPAELGDSAVYLCASSPGLAIDTQYFGPGTRLTVL.

V and J are TRBV5-1 and TRBJ1-2; no reliable D call. CDR3 size: 12 residues. V lost 4 bases to trimming and J lost 4 bases, with 8 bases between them. Germline lookup yields CDR1 SGHRS and CDR2 YFSETQ. This CDR3 is CASSPESYGYTF. The CDR3, as DNA: TGCGCCAGCAGCCCGGAGAGCTATGGCTACACCTTC.

Here the CDR3 DNA reads TGTGCCAGCAACCGGGGGGGCACCGGGGAGCTGTTTTTT. It encodes CASNRGGTGELFF. This chain links TRBV4-2 with TRBJ2-2, with TRBD2 identical over 8 bases. Germline CDR1 LGHNA, CDR2 YNFKEQ. V gave up 7 bases and J gave up 4 bases; unmatched junction bases: 2. The CDR3 has 13 amino acids.

The J gene is TRBJ2-1, the V gene TRBV5-1; 9 positions match TRBD1. From germline, CDR1 is SGHRS and CDR2 YFSETQ. The trim removed 5 bases at V and 2 bases at J, leaving 5 bases unmatched. There are 15 residues in the CDR3. The CDR3 DNA sequence: TGCGCCAGCAGTCTACAGGGGGCGGCCTACAATGAGCAGTTCTTC. Its translation is CASSLQGAAYNEQFF.

V usage is TRBV9 and J usage is TRBJ2-2, with 7 bases matching TRBD2. Germline V gives CDR1 SGDLS, CDR2 YYNGEE. V gave up 4 bases and J gave up 7 bases; unmatched junction bases: 7. This CDR3 spans 14 amino acids. The CDR3 sequence is CASSQSRTSGELFF. In DNA form, the CDR3 reads TGTGCCAGCAGCCAGTCCCGGACTAGCGGGGAGCTGTTTTTT.

Only one count was recorded for this clone. J is TRBJ1-1 and V is TRBV5-1; 7 bases are shared with TRBD1. Germline CDR1 SGHRS, CDR2 YFSETQ. The CDR3 spans 15 residues. J gave up 10 bases and V 3 bases, and 15 bases lay outside the gene matches. CDR3 nucleotide sequence: TGCGCCAGCAGCTCAAGACCGGGACAGCAATGGATAGCTTTCTTT. Amino acids: CASSSRPGQQWIAFF.